This T cell receptor (beta chain) was captured in a study of cytomegalovirus exposure and HLA in healthy donors. 13 Jbeta primers and 60 Vbeta primers were used for the PCR. Sequencing was performed with immunoSEQ multiplex PCR; in TCRdb, only in-frame clones are kept and a portion is missing. The data contain about 110,000 clones, 65% to 85% of them seen just once; the ten biggest clones take up less than 7.5%. Study-wide results and caveats: When the data were analyzed later, several of the most significant clusters appeared to be linked to common viral pathogens. Using the classifier, cytomegalovirus status was reportedly diagnosed with high specificity and sensitivity. Analysis was carried out at a later point, and it linked a missense DCLRE1C variant to TCR beta V- and J-gene trimming.

The length of the CDR3 is 15 residues. V lost 1 base and J lost 4; bases outside the gene matches: 6. Germline CDR1 reads SGHVS; CDR2 reads FQNEAQ. About this clone itself: Its antigen is still unknown.

The sequenced sample was PBMCs. This clonotype originated in a man younger than 40 in good health and CMV-seropositive. The chain carries TRBV7-8 and TRBJ2-7; TRBD1 matches at 8 bases. CDR3 in DNA: TGTGCCAGCAGCTTAGGAGGACAGGGACCTTACGAGCAGTACTTC. This codes for CASSLGGQGPYEQYF.